The source of this T cell receptor (beta chain) is a study of metastatic and nonmetastatic thyroid tumors. The wider study: Blood and tumor or nodule tissue repertoires from malignant and benign thyroid patients were compared.

Authors' data handling: The study built a papillary thyroid cancer distant-metastasis classifier from CDR3 differences across clinicopathological groups. TCRdb reprocessed the PCR reads using MiXCR. These V and J calls rely on TCRdb rather than the paper's analysis. The table includes around 5,000 clones, about 25% detected once. Among the patients, none had received any treatment before thyroid surgery. By share, this clone counts as medium-sized. V shed 4 bases and J 6 bases; nucleotides not matched to a gene: 1. The CDR3 has 12 amino acids. Per germline, CDR1 SGHTS and CDR2 YDEGEE. Sample: adjacent normal tissue. The rearrangement joins TRBV5-8 to TRBJ2-7, with 10 bases that match TRBD1. The sequence came from a male donor with papillary thyroid cancer or a benign thyroid nodule (not recorded which). Some clones in this sample may be carry-over from other donors' samples. CDR3 loop: CASSRTGGEQYF. The CDR3 DNA follows: TGTGCCAGCAGCCGGACAGGGGGCGAGCAGTACTTC.